A single sample is the source of the 18 T cell receptor beta chains below, sequenced in a study of T cell repertoires in ileal Crohn's disease. Described time point: neoterminal ileum biopsy at postoperative endoscopy, about 6 months after surgery. The data were produced by immunoSEQ multiplex PCR, yet TCRdb's version contains in-frame clones alone and is incomplete. The top ten hold roughly 4% of the sample, which has some 20,000 clones, roughly 72% seen once. Sequenced sample: ileal tissue. The origin of the receptors is an adult with Crohn's disease.

The rearrangement joins TRBV28 to TRBJ1-2; unclear D gene. The germline V and J ends were trimmed by 6 bases and 8 bases, with 13 bases remaining between them. Germline CDR1 is MDHEN and CDR2 is SYDVKM. The CDR3 contains 12 residues. The DNA for the CDR3 is TGTGCCAGCAGCCAACTATCGGAGGGCTACACCTTC. Its translation: CASSQLSEGYTF.

This clone was seen a few times. The gene calls are TRBV6-5 and TRBJ1-2; 7 bases fit TRBD1. V dropped 6 bases and J dropped 2; count of bases not matched to a gene: 3. This CDR3 has 13 residues. The germline V gene has CDR1 MNHEY and CDR2 SVGAGI. The CDR3 nucleotides are TGTGCCAGCAGCCTACAGGGGAACTATGGCTACACCTTC. Protein product: CASSLQGNYGYTF.

This clone was seen only once. The gene calls are TRBV2 and TRBJ2-7, with D possibly matching TRBD1 (6 bases). This CDR3 has 12 amino acids. Trimming cost V 7 bases and J 4 bases, with 11 bases left between them. CDR1 and CDR2 from the germline V gene are SNHLY and FYNNEI. CDR3 protein: CASKGDRYEQYF. The DNA for the CDR3 is TGTGCCAGCAAGGGGGACCGTTACGAGCAGTACTTC.

This chain links TRBV6-1 with TRBJ1-6; 10 nucleotides align to TRBD1. The CDR3 totals 14 residues. Germline V lookup: CDR1 MNHNS, CDR2 SASEGT. V was pared by 7 bases and J by 7 bases, with 4 bases of the junction left unmatched. This CDR3 is CASNPGQGNSPLHF. As DNA, the CDR3 is TGTGCCAGCAACCCGGGACAGGGGAATTCACCCCTCCACTTT.

The chain has TRBV19 and TRBJ2-1; 13 bases match TRBD2. Germline V gene sequence: CDR1 LNHDA, CDR2 SQIVND (reference sequence). Trimming cost V 9 bases and J 4 bases; bases outside gene matches: 6. There are 15 residues in the CDR3. This CDR3 reads CASCLTSGGYNEQFF. The DNA for the CDR3 is TGTGCCAGCTGCCTGACTAGCGGGGGGTACAATGAGCAGTTCTTC.

This clone came up once. V and J are TRBV5-1 and TRBJ2-1, with D possibly TRBD2 on 7 matching bases. Germline V gene lookup returns CDR1 SGHRS and CDR2 YFSETQ. V dropped 7 bases and J dropped 0 bases, with 20 bases sitting between them. The CDR3 is made up of 17 amino acids. For the CDR3, the DNA is TGCGCCAGCCAGGGGTGGGCTAGCGGAAGCTCCTACAATGAGCAGTTCTTC. Translation: CASQGWASGSSYNEQFF.

The chain employs TRBV5-1 and TRBJ2-4; 12 nucleotides agree with TRBD2. The CDR3 sequence is 16 residues long. CDR1 is SGHRS, CDR2 YFSETQ, per germline. J lost 8 bases, V lost 5 bases, and 11 bases had no gene match. The CDR3 sequence: CASSYGLAGSGDIQYF. CDR3 nucleotides: TGCGCCAGCAGTTATGGACTAGCGGGGAGCGGGGACATTCAGTACTTC.

A few counts support this clone. This rearrangement joins TRBV5-4 to TRBJ1-6; 9 bases agree with TRBD1. CDR1 and CDR2 (germline): SGHNT, YYREEE (reference sequence). CDR3 length equals 15 residues. Trimming removed 4 bases from V and 9 bases from J; junction bases left unmatched: 8. This chain's CDR3 is CASSEGRTGVSPLHF. CDR3 coding DNA: TGTGCCAGCAGCGAGGGCAGGACAGGGGTTTCACCCCTCCACTTT.

The chain recombines TRBV4-2 with TRBJ1-2, with D unclear. The CDR3 is 16 residues long. Trimming shortened V by 0 bases and J by 5 bases, and 16 bases separated the two germline ends. Per germline, CDR1 LGHNA and CDR2 YNFKEQ. CDR3 in amino acids: CASSQDPRGGRYGYTF. The CDR3 DNA reads as TGTGCCAGCAGCCAAGATCCCCGGGGAGGGAGGTATGGCTACACCTTC.

This sequence joins TRBV4-2 and TRBJ2-1, with D maybe TRBD2 (5 bases). Trimming cost V 0 bases and J 7 bases, with 22 bases left between them. The germline gives CDR1 LGHNA, CDR2 YNFKEQ. The CDR3 sequence is 18 residues long. The CDR3 nucleotides read TGTGCCAGCAGCCAAGATTGGGGTAGCGCCAGCTCCGCGAATGAGCAGTTCTTC. Its translation is CASSQDWGSASSANEQFF.

The chain employs TRBV19 and TRBJ2-3, with 8 bases aligning to TRBD1. This CDR3 has 17 residues. Germline-derived CDR1 and CDR2 are LNHDA and SQIVND (reference sequence). Unmatched junction bases numbered 14, after V lost 3 bases and J lost 6 bases. CDR3 region: CASSIKGGRGPGDTQYF. In nucleotides, the CDR3 is TGTGCCAGTAGTATTAAGGGCGGCAGGGGGCCGGGGGATACGCAGTATTTT.

The chain recombines TRBV27 with TRBJ2-3; a weak D match, TRBD1 (6 bases). Trimming left V 5 bases short and J 3 bases short, with 15 bases between. The CDR3 contains 15 residues. Germline V CDR1 and CDR2: MNHEY, SMNVEV (reference sequence). The CDR3 sequence: CASSHFGQLTDTQYF. CDR3 nucleotides: TGTGCCAGCAGTCATTTCGGACAGTTAACAGATACGCAGTATTTT.

The rearrangement joins TRBV5-1 to TRBJ2-1; possible D gene TRBD2, 6 bases. Trimming stripped 7 bases from V and 4 bases from J, with 15 bases between. This CDR3 has 14 amino acids. In germline, CDR1 is SGHRS, CDR2 YFSETQ. The CDR3 protein is CASGRTNQYNEQFF. The CDR3 nucleotides read TGCGCCAGCGGAAGGACTAACCAATACAATGAGCAGTTCTTC.

A few counts support this clone. The rearrangement joins TRBV27 to TRBJ2-1; TRBD1 aligns across 8 bases. With 4 bases clipped from V and 4 bases from J, the junction kept 6 bases outside the gene matches. The CDR3 sequence is 15 residues long. Germline assignment: CDR1 MNHEY and CDR2 SMNVEV (reference sequence). CDR3 amino acids: CASSSGTGIYNEQFF. DNA for the CDR3: TGTGCCAGCAGTTCCGGGACAGGAATATACAATGAGCAGTTCTTC.

This rearrangement joins TRBV6-5 to TRBJ2-3, with D tentatively TRBD1 (5 bases). Germline V gene sequence: CDR1 MNHEY, CDR2 SVGAGI. Deletions cut 5 bases from V and 0 bases from J, with 9 bases between. This CDR3 contains 14 residues. CDR3 nucleotide sequence: TGTGCCAGCAGTCGCAGGGATAGCACAGATACGCAGTATTTT. Translating it yields CASSRRDSTDTQYF.

This chain uses TRBV18 with TRBJ1-4; D remains ambiguous. V shed 6 bases and J shed 8 bases, with 16 bases lying between them. Germline CDR1 is KGHSH and CDR2 is LQKENI. The CDR3 sequence is 14 residues long. The CDR3, as DNA: TGTGCCAGCTCGCGGAACGTTATAAACGAAAAACTGTTTTTT. Protein sequence: CASSRNVINEKLFF. The full variable domain, with the rest looked up from reference TRBV18 and TRBJ1-4, is NAGVMQNPRHLVRRRGQEARLRCSPMKGHSHVYWYRQLPEEGLKFMVYLQKENIIDESGMPKERFSAEFPKEGPSILRIQQVVRGDSAAYFCASSRNVINEKLFFGSGTQLSVL.

The chain carries TRBV2 and TRBJ1-1; D is ambiguous. Trimming left V 7 bases short and J 4 bases short, with 4 bases between. The germline gives CDR1 SNHLY, CDR2 FYNNEI. The CDR3 extends over 10 amino acids. CDR3 in amino acids: CASMSTEAFF. The DNA for the CDR3 is TGTGCCAGCATGAGCACTGAAGCTTTCTTT.

This clone has more than one count but fewer than ten. The chain carries TRBV2 and TRBJ2-5, with TRBD2 matching over 7 bases. Trimming removed 4 bases from V and 8 bases from J; junction bases left unmatched: 1. CDR3 length equals 11 residues. The V gene's germline CDR1 is SNHLY and CDR2 FYNNEI. The CDR3 here is CASSGGGTQYF. The CDR3 DNA follows: TGTGCCAGCAGTGGGGGGGGTACCCAGTACTTC.